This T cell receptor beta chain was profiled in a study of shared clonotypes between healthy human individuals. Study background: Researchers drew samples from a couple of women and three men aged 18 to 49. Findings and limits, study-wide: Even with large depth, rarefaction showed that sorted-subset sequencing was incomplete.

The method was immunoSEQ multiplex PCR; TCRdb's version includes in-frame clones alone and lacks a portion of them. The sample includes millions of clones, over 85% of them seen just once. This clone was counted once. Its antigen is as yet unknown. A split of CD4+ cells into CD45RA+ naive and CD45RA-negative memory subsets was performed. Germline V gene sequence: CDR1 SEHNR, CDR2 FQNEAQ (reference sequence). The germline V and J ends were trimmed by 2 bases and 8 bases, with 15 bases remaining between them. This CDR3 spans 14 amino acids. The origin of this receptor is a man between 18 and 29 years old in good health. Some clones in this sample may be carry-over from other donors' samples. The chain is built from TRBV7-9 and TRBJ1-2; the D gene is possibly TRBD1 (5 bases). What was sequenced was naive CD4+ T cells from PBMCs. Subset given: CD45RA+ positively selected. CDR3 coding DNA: TGTGCCAGCAGCTTATTTGGCAGGGAGGAAGGCTACACCTTC. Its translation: CASSLFGREEGYTF.